One sample yielded the 14 T cell receptor beta chains listed below, sequenced in a study of blood T cell repertoires in COVID-19. Assay used: immunoSEQ multiplex PCR; TCRdb lists only in-frame clones, some missing. The repertoire includes roughly 100,000 clones, around 88% of them detected once, and 3% to 3.5% sits in the top ten. Material: peripheral blood. The receptor source for this set is a human donor in a cohort sampled during active COVID-19.

This chain links TRBV7-2 with TRBJ1-1; no firm D call. Germline V lookup: CDR1 SGHTA, CDR2 FQGNSA. This CDR3 comprises 15 residues. The germline V and J ends were trimmed by 5 bases and 1 base, with 14 bases remaining between them. The CDR3 coding sequence is TGTGCCAGCAGCCATTCCCCCCCGAGGAACACTGAAGCTTTCTTT. Translated: CASSHSPPRNTEAFF.

The chain combines TRBV5-1 with TRBJ1-4; 10 positions agree with TRBD1. V lost 3 bases and J lost 7; bases outside the gene matches: 3. The V gene's germline CDR1 is SGHRS and CDR2 YFSETQ. The CDR3 extends over 14 amino acids. DNA for the CDR3: TGCGCCAGCAGCTCGGGACAGGGGTTTGAAAAACTGTTTTTT. Amino acid sequence: CASSSGQGFEKLFF.

The chain combines TRBV9 with TRBJ1-1, with D unresolved. Trimming pared 0 bases from V and 1 base from J, leaving 7 bases between. CDR1 is SGDLS and CDR2 is YYNGEE in the germline V gene. There are 14 residues in the CDR3. CDR3 coding DNA: TGTGCCAGCAGCGTAGGTGCAGGGAACACTGAAGCTTTCTTT. Translating it yields CASSVGAGNTEAFF.

This clone was counted a single time. The chain is built from TRBV6-5 and TRBJ1-1, with no clear D. Germline-derived CDR1 and CDR2 are MNHEY and SVGAGI. Trimming pared 6 bases from V and 2 bases from J, leaving 16 bases between. The CDR3 extends over 15 amino acids. The DNA for the CDR3 is TGTGCCAGCAGACGCGCGACGAGAGGAAACACTGAAGCTTTCTTT. This codes for CASRRATRGNTEAFF.

In its sample, this clone was seen a few times. V and J are TRBV7-2 and TRBJ1-1, with 7 nucleotides matching TRBD1. The length of the CDR3 is 14 residues. CDR1 and CDR2 (germline): SGHTA, FQGNSA. V lost 3 bases, J lost 1 base, and 2 bases stayed unmatched. This CDR3 reads CASSLDRWNTEAFF. The CDR3 DNA reads TGTGCCAGCAGCTTGGACAGGTGGAACACTGAAGCTTTCTTT.

J is TRBJ2-7 and V is TRBV27, with D possibly matching TRBD2 (7 bases). Germline values: CDR1 MNHEY, CDR2 SMNVEV (reference sequence). The CDR3 is 15 amino acids. The V and J ends lost 2 bases and 0 bases respectively, with 11 bases between them. The CDR3 protein is CASSLGGGSSYEQYF. CDR3 in DNA: TGTGCCAGCAGTTTAGGGGGCGGGAGCTCCTACGAGCAGTACTTC.

The chain employs TRBV9 and TRBJ2-1; perhaps TRBD1 as D (5 bases). The CDR3 is made up of 13 amino acids. CDR1 is SGDLS and CDR2 is YYNGEE in the germline V gene. Trimming pared 3 bases from V and 2 bases from J, leaving 6 bases between. The CDR3 DNA is TGTGCCAGCAGCGAAGGGGCCTACAATGAGCAGTTCTTC. It specifies CASSEGAYNEQFF.

The chain employs TRBV4-1 and TRBJ2-2; D is unclear. The ends were cut back, 1 base at V and 11 bases at J, with 14 bases in the middle. From germline, CDR1 is MGHRA and CDR2 YSYEKL. There are 14 residues in the CDR3. The CDR3 is CASSQVRVGSELFF. CDR3 coding DNA: TGCGCCAGCAGCCAAGTCCGGGTCGGGTCTGAGCTGTTTTTT.

This chain uses TRBV30 with TRBJ2-1; 7 bases line up with TRBD2. Germline CDR1 is GTSNPN and CDR2 is SVGIG (reference sequence). The length of the CDR3 is 13 residues. The V gene end was trimmed by 3 bases and the J gene end by 7 bases; junction bases not matched to a gene: 6. The chain's CDR3 is CAWSGTSANEQFF. CDR3 in DNA: TGTGCCTGGAGCGGCACTAGCGCGAATGAGCAGTTCTTC.

The rearrangement joins TRBV19 to TRBJ1-4, with D maybe TRBD1 (6 bases). V lost 5 bases, J lost 7 bases, and 14 bases lay in between. This CDR3 spans 14 amino acids. Per the germline V gene, CDR1 is LNHDA and CDR2 is SQIVND (reference sequence). CDR3 sequence (DNA): TGTGCCAGTAGTCTAGGACAGTTGTTTGAAAAACTGTTTTTT. Its protein product is CASSLGQLFEKLFF. Combining the CDR3 with reference TRBV19 and TRBJ1-4 gives the whole variable domain DGGITQSPKYLFRKEGQNVTLSCEQNLNHDAMYWYRQDPGQGLRLIYYSQIVNDFQKGDIAEGYSVSREKKESFPLTVTSAQKNPTAFYLCASSLGQLFEKLFFGSGTQLSVL.

This chain uses TRBV4-1 with TRBJ2-6; 7 bases map to TRBD1. Germline CDR1 MGHRA, CDR2 YSYEKL. V lost 4 bases, J lost 1 base, and 7 bases stayed unmatched. This CDR3 has 17 residues. CDR3 in DNA: TGCGCCAGCAGCCCCGACAGGGTTGCGTCTGGGGCCAACGTCCTGACTTTC. Translated, it gives CASSPDRVASGANVLTF.

The sample holds one count of this clone. The chain has TRBV7-6 and TRBJ2-2; 10 positions match TRBD1. The germline CDR1 and CDR2 sequences are SGHVS and FNYEAQ. The J segment lost 5 bases and the V segment lost 5 bases, leaving 8 bases of the junction unmatched. The CDR3 totals 16 residues. CDR3 protein: CASSPQGQGLTGELFF. CDR3 sequence (DNA): TGTGCCAGCAGCCCCCAGGGACAGGGGTTGACCGGGGAGCTGTTTTTT.

The V and J genes are TRBV9 and TRBJ2-3; D not resolved. Germline loops: CDR1 SGDLS, CDR2 YYNGEE. V was trimmed by 2 bases and J by 2 bases, leaving 3 bases between them. The CDR3 sequence is 12 residues long. Here the CDR3 reads CASSVYTDTQYF. The DNA for the CDR3 is TGTGCCAGCAGCGTTTACACAGATACGCAGTATTTT.

The V gene is TRBV18, the J gene TRBJ2-3; TRBD2 matches at 15 bases. CDR3 length: 20 amino acids. Germline V gene data show CDR1 as KGHSH and CDR2 as LQKENI. V gave up 0 bases and J gave up 1 base; unmatched junction bases: 8. In DNA form, the CDR3 reads TGTGCCAGCTCACCACCGGGACTAGCGGGAGGCCTGTTACGCACAGATACGCAGTATTTT. Translation: CASSPPGLAGGLLRTDTQYF.